Listed below are T cell receptor beta chains from one sample, sequenced in a study of blood T cell repertoires in COVID-19. Only in-frame clones appear in the TCRdb table, and some are missing; sequencing was by immunoSEQ multiplex PCR. The sample consists of just over 300,000 clones, over 75% of them appearing once. Sequencing was done on a sample of PBMCs or T cells enriched from blood (not recorded which). These receptors all come from a woman in her thirties or forties who had recovered from COVID-19. Each CDR3 is given with its conserved first and last residue. Each record gives: D gene, V gene, clone size, J gene, CDR3 DNA, CDR3 protein. A D gene is named only where the DNA matches it firmly. For some rows the clone size is stated as once, few or many, or as a class when expanded; others skip it.

-,TRBV5-1,-,TRBJ2-2,TGCGCCAGCAGCTTGGAGGGGACCGGGGAGCTGTTTTTT,CASSLEGTGELFF
-,TRBV27,-,TRBJ2-1,TGTGCCAGCAGTGCGTCCCAGGGGGGCGCGTTAGCGGAGCAGTTCTTC,CASSASQGGALAEQFF
TRBD1,TRBV5-6,-,TRBJ1-5,TGTGCCAGCAGCTTCTGGGCGGGACAGGGGAGTCAGCCCCAGCATTTT,CASSFWAGQGSQPQHF
-,TRBV7-2,-,TRBJ2-7,TGTGCCAGCAGCTTGTCGGGAGCCACCTACGAGCAGTACTTC,CASSLSGATYEQYF
-,TRBV13,-,TRBJ2-2,TGTGCCAGCAGCCTCCAGGGGTGGGGAACCAACACCGGGGAGCTGTTTTTT,CASSLQGWGTNTGELFF
-,TRBV24-1,-,TRBJ1-1,TGTGCCACCAGTGATTTTCCGGGGACTGAAGCTTTCTTT,CATSDFPGTEAFF
-,TRBV7-9,many,TRBJ1-4,TGTGCCAGCAGCTTACAGGGTGAAAAACTGTTTTTT,CASSLQGEKLFF
-,TRBV24-1,-,TRBJ2-3,TGTGCCACCAGTGATTTGCCCCGACACTCCGGCACAGATACGCAGTATTTT,CATSDLPRHSGTDTQYF
-,TRBV19,-,TRBJ1-2,TGTGCCAGTAGTATAGGGGAGGGAGGATATGGCTACACCTTC,CASSIGEGGYGYTF
TRBD2,TRBV5-6,-,TRBJ2-1,TGTGCCAGCAGCCATAAATGGGCGGGGGATACCTACAATGAGCAGTTCTTC,CASSHKWAGDTYNEQFF
-,TRBV11-1,-,TRBJ2-5,TGTGCCAGCAGCTTAGGAGTCTTGTACCAAGAGACCCAGTACTTC,CASSLGVLYQETQYF
-,TRBV5-1,few,TRBJ2-7,TGCGCCAGCAGCTTCGAAGGGGACGAGCAGTACTTC,CASSFEGDEQYF
-,TRBV5-4,-,TRBJ1-2,TGTGCCACCAGACAACGGGGGGTAACAGGCTACACCTTC,CATRQRGVTGYTF
TRBD1,TRBV2,-,TRBJ2-5,TGTGCCAGCAGCCAGGACAGGGCTGACTTC,CASSQDRADF
TRBD1,TRBV7-3,-,TRBJ2-5,TGTGCCAGCAGCCGGATAGGGGGCCCCCAAGAGACCCAGTACTTC,CASSRIGGPQETQYF
TRBD1,TRBV24-1,once,TRBJ1-2,TGTGCCACCAGTGATTCGGTCCCGGGACAGGGGGCGAAGGGCTACACCTTC,CATSDSVPGQGAKGYTF